The source of this T cell receptor beta chain is a study of shared clonotypes between healthy human individuals (dated by TCRdb to 2020 to 2021). About the study as a whole: The cohort included a few men and a couple of women between 18 and 49 years of age. For each donor, CD4 naive and CD4 memory were each run on three plates, CD8 naive on two plates, and CD8 memory on one plate. Libraries were prepared and TCR repertoires were sequenced by different laboratories using diverse techniques, in order to increase sequencing depth and limit assay-specific biases. To estimate repertoire size and how much clonotypes are shared between individuals, the study performed deep sequencing of blood TCR repertoires from 4 to 6 healthy adults. Leukapheresis yielded between about 0.85 and 10 billion PBMCs per donor.

General study outcomes and caveats: Sharing across four donors was observed for approximately 4.6% of naive CD4, under 4% of naive CD8, about 2.5% of memory CD4, and roughly 0.4% of memory CD8 clonotypes. Even with the large sequencing depth, rarefaction of the sorted-subset datasets indicated that sequencing was incomplete. Sampling was limited to blood, and TCR repertoires in tissue likely differ from TCR repertoires in blood. Because the study included only a small number of donors, the genetic and exposure-history diversity represented was limited. Based on pairwise subsampling, the degree of clonotype sharing among donors was expected to be affected by sequencing depth. Clonotypes shared by all four sorted-subset donors showed higher generation probabilities than non-shared clonotypes. Estimated clonotype richness was generally larger for naive than for memory subsets.

TCR CDR3 regions were amplified from genomic DNA by multiplex PCR using the deep immunoSEQ assay. Extracted genomic DNA from each cell subset was distributed evenly across all wells of several immunoSEQ 96-well plates, and each plate was treated as a replicate. For sorted subsets, about 200 ng genomic DNA, equal to approximately 30,000 T cell genomes, was loaded into each replicate PCR. Purified libraries were quantified with a Qubit 3.0 fluorometer, sized on a Bioanalyzer 2100, and re-quantified with the KAPA Library Quantification kit. Each immunoSEQ 96-well plate was sequenced on its own single-read 150-cycle Illumina NextSeq 550 flow cell. The authors processed their data as follows. Because the immunoSEQ output included only junctional sequences and no quality scores, the filtering could not be the same as the filtering used for full-length reads. To assign V/J genes and CDR3, sequences were annotated against IMGT germline references using PyIR, a Python wrapper for IgBLAST v1.9. Reads were filtered out if the reads had weak V/J assignments (E-value above 1e-6), no CDR3, stop codons, out-of-frame junctions, or ambiguous translated residues. V3J clonotypes were defined as sequences sharing an identical inferred V gene, J gene, and CDR3 amino acid sequence. Percentage overlap between repertoires was calculated by dividing the number of shared unique clonotypes by the size of the smaller repertoire. Three approaches were used to assess repertoire richness: RTK rarefaction, the Chao1 estimator, and Recon v2.1 estimates of unobserved clonotypes. Generation probabilities were computed with OLGA for all TCRbeta clonotypes obtained by the gDNA method from several donors. In TCRdb, the immuneACCESS table is reduced to in-frame sequences with V and J assigned. These tables do not hold every clone; where another copy was compared, an unresolved V gene accounts for under half, and the others remain unexplained. Clone size and V and J calls were adopted from that table, with D and trimming inferred from the DNA. The sample table contains about 1.1 million clones; only one count was recorded for approximately 80% of them. About 0.52% of the sample goes to the ten largest clones.

In its sample, this clone was seen once. Its antigen is unknown. No much larger clone is present one base from it, and per-base qualities are unavailable. As encoded in the germline V gene (reference sequence), CDR1 is GTSNPN while CDR2 is SVGIG. The CDR3 has 13 amino acids, counting the end cysteine and phenylalanine. The read is trimmed to its CDR3 DNA, 39 bases read in frame from base 1. V trim: 6 bases; J trim: 2 bases; unmatched bases: 1. The donors were healthy, HIV-negative adults with no recently reported acute infections or vaccinations. All donors were Caucasian adults living in Nashville, Tennessee, USA. CD4+ T cells were enriched through magnetic negative selection, after which naive cells were positively selected on CD45RA and the remaining negative fraction served as the memory subset. Blood was collected by leukapheresis, and PBMCs were isolated by Ficoll-Histopaque density gradient centrifugation and then cryopreserved in liquid nitrogen vapor phase. Purity and quantity of every magnetically sorted T cell population were checked by analytical flow cytometry. Genomic DNA was isolated from every sorted fraction and measured by UV absorbance on a Nanodrop 2000c.

The chain employs TRBV30 and TRBJ1-5, with TRBD1 identical over 10 junction bases. Sequencing was performed on memory CD4+ T cells from PBMCs. This specimen's cell subset or site label, interpreted: CD45RA-negative fraction. This receptor was identified in a man younger than 35 in good health. Some clones in this sample may be carry-over from other donors' samples. Read as DNA, the sequence is TGTGCCTGCGGGACAGGGGGCAATCAGCCCCAGCATTTT. Its protein product is CACGTGGNQPQHF.